This record concerns one TCR beta chain sequence. Trimming removed 5 bases from V and 4 bases from J; junction bases left unmatched: 6. CDR1 is SNHLY and CDR2 is FYNNEI in the germline V gene. This CDR3 contains 14 residues. The method was immunoSEQ multiplex PCR; TCRdb's version includes in-frame clones alone and lacks a portion of them. The table shows about 5,500 clones, with around 83% occurring only once. The data belong to a study of T cells in localized non-small cell lung cancer. This material consisted of peripheral blood mononuclear cells, taken before any cancer treatment. The clonotype originates from a female donor over 55 with stage II lung adenocarcinoma. The V call is TRBV2, the J call TRBJ2-7; 9 bases are a match to TRBD1. In DNA form, the CDR3 reads TGTGCCAGCAGTTTACAGGGGGCGGGATACGAGCAGTACGTC. This encodes CASSLQGAGYEQYV.